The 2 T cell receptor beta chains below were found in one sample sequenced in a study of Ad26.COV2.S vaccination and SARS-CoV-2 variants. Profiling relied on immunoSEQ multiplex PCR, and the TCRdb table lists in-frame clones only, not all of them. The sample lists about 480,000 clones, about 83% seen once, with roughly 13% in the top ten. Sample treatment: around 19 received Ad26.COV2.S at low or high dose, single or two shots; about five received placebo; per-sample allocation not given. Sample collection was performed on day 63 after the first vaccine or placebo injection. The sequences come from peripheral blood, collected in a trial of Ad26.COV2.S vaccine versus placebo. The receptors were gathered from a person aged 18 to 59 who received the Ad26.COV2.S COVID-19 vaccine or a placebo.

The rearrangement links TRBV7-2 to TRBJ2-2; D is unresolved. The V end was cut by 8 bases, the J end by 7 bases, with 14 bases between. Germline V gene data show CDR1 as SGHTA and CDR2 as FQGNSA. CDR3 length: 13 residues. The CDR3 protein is CASGGSRNGELFF. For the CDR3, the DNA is TGTGCCAGCGGTGGGTCCAGGAACGGGGAGCTGTTTTTT.

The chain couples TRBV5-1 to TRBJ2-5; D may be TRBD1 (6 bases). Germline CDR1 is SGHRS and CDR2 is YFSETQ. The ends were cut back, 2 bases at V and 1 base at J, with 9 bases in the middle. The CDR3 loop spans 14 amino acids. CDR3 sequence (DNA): TGCGCCAGCAGCTTTGGGGGCGGCCAAGAGACCCAGTACTTC. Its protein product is CASSFGGGQETQYF.